Listed here is a single T cell receptor beta chain. Its antigen is unknown. This record belongs to a study of T cells expressing NK-cell markers. Whole-study context: Sorted T-cell subsets CD3+CD56+NKG2C+, CD3+CD56+NKG2C- and CD3+CD56-NKG2C+ were TCR beta-sequenced.

Germline V CDR1 and CDR2: MNHNS, SASEGT. CDR3 size: 14 residues. Notes on the study in general: There were several donors in whom these clonotypes also led the CD3+CD56-NKG2C+ fraction.

A 5'RACE template switching approach incorporating UMIs was used to make TCR beta cDNA. Following a re-call of the 5' RACE reads, TCRdb has one entry per CDR3 protein and lacks DNA. In total, the table holds some 600,000 distinct CDR3 sequences. The clonotype comes from a man between 18 and 35 years old in good health. Sequencing was performed on blood T cells: a sorted CD56 or NKG2C T cell subset, CD4+ or CD8+ T cells, or bulk PBMC T cells (not recorded which). The gene calls are TRBV6-1 and TRBJ2-3; TCRdb designates TRBD1, a call that cannot be tested without DNA. The CDR3 here is CASKSPGGTDTQYF.